These T cell receptor beta chains were read from a single sample in a study of blood T cells in healthy people across ages. TCRdb re-derived calls from the 5' RACE reads in MiXCR, one entry per CDR3 protein. The sample gives over 1.5 million distinct CDR3 sequences, less than 50% of which show up once; less than 2.5% is in the top ten. The sample was blood. Receptor source: a woman in her thirties or forties in good health. Both conserved end residues are part of each CDR3. Each record gives: J gene, clone size, D gene, V gene, CDR3 DNA, CDR3 protein. The D gene is left open where the match is weak. Size values are once, few and many counts, or a class for expanded clones, and some rows have none.

J: TRBJ2-7
size: .
D: TRBD1
V: TRBV6-2/TRBV6-3
DNA: TGTGCCAGCGCAACAGGGGGCTATAGCGAGCAGTACTTC
CDR3: CASATGGYSEQYF

J: TRBJ1-2
size: .
D: TRBD1
V: TRBV2
DNA: TGTGCCAGCAGTGCCCACTGTGGGACAGGGAAAGTCTATGGCTACACCTTC
CDR3: CASSAHCGTGKVYGYTF

J: TRBJ2-1
size: .
D: TRBD1
V: TRBV5-1
DNA: TGCGCCAGCAGCTGGACAGGGGTGGATGAGCAGTTCTTC
CDR3: CASSWTGVDEQFF

J: TRBJ2-7
size: .
D: .
V: TRBV10-3
DNA: TGTGCCATCAGTGAGTCGACTCGACTCACGTACGAGCAGTACTTC
CDR3: CAISESTRLTYEQYF

J: TRBJ2-7
size: .
D: .
V: TRBV6-2/TRBV6-3
DNA: TGTGCCAGCAGTTACTCCCCATTGAGGAGGCCGAAAAGCTCCTACGAGCAGTACTTC
CDR3: CASSYSPLRRPKSSYEQYF

J: TRBJ2-7
size: few
D: .
V: TRBV7-2
DNA: TGTGCCAGCAGCTTAGCCCCCCCCGGTCGAGAGCAGTACTTC
CDR3: CASSLAPPGREQYF

J: TRBJ2-2
size: .
D: .
V: TRBV5-1
DNA: TGCGCCAGCACCCCCGACAGCCCCAACACCGGGGAGCTGTTTTTT
CDR3: CASTPDSPNTGELFF

J: TRBJ1-1
size: .
D: .
V: TRBV27
DNA: TGTGCCAGCAGTTTAACTGGCCTAGCGAACACTGAAGCTTTCTTT
CDR3: CASSLTGLANTEAFF

J: TRBJ1-2
size: .
D: TRBD1
V: TRBV28
DNA: TGTGCCAGCAGTTTAGAACCACAGGGGAGGAGTGGCTACACCTTC
CDR3: CASSLEPQGRSGYTF

J: TRBJ1-6
size: .
D: TRBD1
V: TRBV12-3/TRBV12-4
DNA: TGTGCCAGCAGTTTGGTCAGGGGGCATTACGATTCACCCCTCCACTTT
CDR3: CASSLVRGHYDSPLHF

J: TRBJ2-3
size: .
D: .
V: TRBV5-1
DNA: TGCGCCAGCGGACCGGGACTCCCCACAGATACGCAGTATTTT
CDR3: CASGPGLPTDTQYF

J: TRBJ2-5
size: many
D: .
V: TRBV20-1
DNA: TGCAGTGCTAGAAAGGGGCCGCAGATCCAAGAGACCCAGTACTTC
CDR3: CSARKGPQIQETQYF

J: TRBJ1-2
size: .
D: TRBD1
V: TRBV15
DNA: TGTGCCACCGGAGCGGGACAGGGCGATACTAACTATGGCTACACCTTC
CDR3: CATGAGQGDTNYGYTF

J: TRBJ1-2
size: once
D: TRBD1
V: TRBV4-3
DNA: TGCGCCAGCAGCCAAGATTGGGGGGCAGGGGGCTTTTCAGGGAACTATGGCTACACCTTC
CDR3: CASSQDWGAGGFSGNYGYTF

J: TRBJ2-3
size: few
D: .
V: TRBV14
DNA: TGTGCCAGCAGCCAAGATGGGTCCACAGATACGCAGTATTTT
CDR3: CASSQDGSTDTQYF

J: TRBJ2-1
size: few
D: .
V: TRBV12-3/TRBV12-4
DNA: TGTGCCGGCTCCGAAGGGGGGGGCGAGCAGTTCTTC
CDR3: CAGSEGGGEQFF

J: TRBJ2-2
size: .
D: .
V: TRBV4-3
DNA: TGCGCCAGCAGCCATTATCCGGATTTGAACGGGGAGCTGTTTTTT
CDR3: CASSHYPDLNGELFF

J: TRBJ2-1
size: .
D: .
V: TRBV28
DNA: TGTGCCAGCAGTTTATCCCTTATCGGACTCGACAATGAGCAGTTCTTC
CDR3: CASSLSLIGLDNEQFF

J: TRBJ2-7
size: few
D: .
V: TRBV12-3/TRBV12-4
DNA: TGTGCCAGCAGTTTTAGCGCGGGCCCCGACTCCTACGAGCAGTACTTC
CDR3: CASSFSAGPDSYEQYF

J: TRBJ1-2
size: once
D: TRBD1
V: TRBV5-4
DNA: TGTGCCAGCAGCTTCTCAATTCTCGGACAGGGCGCCTTCAATGGCTACACCTTC
CDR3: CASSFSILGQGAFNGYTF

J: TRBJ1-2
size: many
D: .
V: TRBV5-1
DNA: TGCGCCAGCAGCTCCACGGGAACAGGGTATGGCTACACCTTC
CDR3: CASSSTGTGYGYTF

J: TRBJ2-3
size: .
D: TRBD1
V: TRBV20-1
DNA: TGCAGTGACTACAGGGGTGTAACAGATACGCAGAATTTT
CDR3: CSDYRGVTDTQNF

J: TRBJ1-6
size: .
D: .
V: TRBV12-3/TRBV12-4
DNA: TGTGCCAGCAGTCGCAAGCCAGGGACCGGGTATAATTCACCCCTCCACTTT
CDR3: CASSRKPGTGYNSPLHF

J: TRBJ1-2
size: .
D: .
V: TRBV10-3
DNA: TGTGCCATCAGTGAACAGGCGGGTCTCGATGGCTACACCTTC
CDR3: CAISEQAGLDGYTF

J: TRBJ2-3
size: .
D: .
V: TRBV25-1
DNA: TGTGCCAGCAGTGAAATTTTAAGCACAGATACGCAGTATTTT
CDR3: CASSEILSTDTQYF

J: TRBJ1-4
size: once
D: .
V: TRBV15
DNA: TGTGCCACCAGCAGAGGAAAGACAGTCCTTAATGAAAAACTGTTTTTT
CDR3: CATSRGKTVLNEKLFF

J: TRBJ2-1
size: once
D: .
V: TRBV5-1
DNA: TGCGCCAGCAGTATCAAGCGAAGGAATCGTGGACCTAGCTCCTACAATGAGCAGTTCTTC
CDR3: CASSIKRRNRGPSSYNEQFF

J: TRBJ2-7
size: few
D: .
V: TRBV27
DNA: TGTGCCAGCAGTATCACCCTCGCCCAACACTACGAGCAGTACTTC
CDR3: CASSITLAQHYEQYF

J: TRBJ2-3
size: .
D: .
V: TRBV24-1
DNA: TGTGCCACCAGTGAGTCCGGCAATGGGGAAATGCGTACGCAGTATTTT
CDR3: CATSESGNGEMRTQYF

J: TRBJ1-2
size: few
D: .
V: TRBV9
DNA: TGTGCCAGCAGCGTAGTTGTCAGCTATGGCTACACCTTC
CDR3: CASSVVVSYGYTF

J: TRBJ2-1
size: .
D: TRBD1
V: TRBV7-2
DNA: TGTGCCAGCAGCTCTACCACAGGGGGGAGTCTGAGGGCTGAGCAGTTCTTC
CDR3: CASSSTTGGSLRAEQFF

J: TRBJ2-1
size: once
D: TRBD2
V: TRBV13
DNA: TGTGCCAGCAGCTTCGGTGGCGGGGGTTTTGGTGAGCAGTTCTTC
CDR3: CASSFGGGGFGEQFF

J: TRBJ1-1
size: .
D: TRBD1
V: TRBV4-1
DNA: TGCGCCAGCAGCCAAGATCCGGACAGGCGAGGAAACACTGAAGCTTTCTTT
CDR3: CASSQDPDRRGNTEAFF

J: TRBJ2-3
size: few
D: TRBD1
V: TRBV24-1
DNA: TGTGCCACCAGTGATTCTCAGGGGGCTCGTCGAGATACGCAGTATTTT
CDR3: CATSDSQGARRDTQYF

J: TRBJ2-1
size: .
D: TRBD2
V: TRBV6-2/TRBV6-3
DNA: TGTGCCAGAGCGGGACCGCCATGGGTCTCCTACAATGAGCAGTTCTTC
CDR3: CARAGPPWVSYNEQFF